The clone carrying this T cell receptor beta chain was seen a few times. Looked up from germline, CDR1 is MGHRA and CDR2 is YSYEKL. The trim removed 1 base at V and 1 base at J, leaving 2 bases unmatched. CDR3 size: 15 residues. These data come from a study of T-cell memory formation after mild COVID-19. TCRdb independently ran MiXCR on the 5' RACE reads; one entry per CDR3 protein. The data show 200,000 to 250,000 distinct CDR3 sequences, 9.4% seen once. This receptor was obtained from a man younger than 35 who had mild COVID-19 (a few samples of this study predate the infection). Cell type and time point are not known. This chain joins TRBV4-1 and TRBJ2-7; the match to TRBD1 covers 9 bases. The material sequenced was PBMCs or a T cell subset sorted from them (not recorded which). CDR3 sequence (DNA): TGCGCCAGCAGCCAAGGGGACAGGGCATCCTACGAGCAGTACTTC. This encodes CASSQGDRASYEQYF.